These 15 T cell receptor beta chains were sequenced from one sample in a study of CD8+CD57+ T cells in acquired aplastic anemia. The use of genomic DNA as template underpinned the TCR beta VDJ and CDR3 profiling. MiXCR, run by TCRdb on the reads, gives a single entry per CDR3 protein. The table records about 240,000 distinct CDR3 sequences, more than 45% of them present only once. Before being chosen for sequencing, patients had shown CD8+CD57+ cell expansion by flow cytometry. Sequenced: sorted CD4+, CD8+, or CD8+CD57+ T cells (not recorded which) from PBMCs. These receptors were collected from a human donor with aplastic anemia.

This clonotype was picked up many times. The chain has TRBV5-1 and TRBJ2-7, with TRBD2 matching over 12 bases. CDR1 is SGHRS and CDR2 is YFSETQ in the germline V gene. The CDR3 covers 15 residues. After removal of 4 bases from V and 3 bases from J, the junction contained 5 bases not matched to a gene. The CDR3 bases are TGCGCCAGCAGCCCCGGACTAGCGGGGTACTACGAGCAGTACTTC. Translated, it gives CASSPGLAGYYEQYF.

This clonotype was seen many times. This chain links TRBV20-1 with TRBJ1-6, with D tentatively TRBD1 (5 bases). The CDR3 runs 16 residues. Trimming pared 0 bases from V and 6 bases from J, leaving 15 bases between. Germline V gene sequence: CDR1 DFQATT, CDR2 SNEGSKA (reference sequence). The CDR3 region is CSARDVTRVGNSPLHF. In DNA form, the CDR3 reads TGCAGTGCTAGAGACGTTACCAGGGTTGGTAATTCACCCCTCCACTTT.

This clonotype was picked up a small number of times. A much larger clone differs by one base, so this may be a read error. V is TRBV7-9 and J is TRBJ1-2, with D possibly TRBD1 on 5 matching bases. This CDR3 region has 14 residues. V dropped 1 base and J dropped 3 bases, with 9 bases sitting between them. The germline V gene has CDR1 SEHNR and CDR2 FQNEAQ (reference sequence). The CDR3 reads CASSLGGPDYGYTF. CDR3 nucleotides: TGTGCCAGCAGCTTAGGGGGCCCGGACTATGGCTACACCTTC.

Many counts were recorded for this clonotype. The genes are TRBV5-1 and TRBJ2-1, with D perhaps given as TRBD1 or TRBD2 (6 bases each). V dropped 0 bases and J dropped 2 bases, with 12 bases sitting between them. Germline V gives CDR1 SGHRS, CDR2 YFSETQ. CDR3 length equals 16 residues. The CDR3 sequence is CASSLEGGGAYNEQFF. The CDR3, as DNA: TGCGCCAGCAGCTTGGAGGGGGGAGGTGCCTACAATGAGCAGTTCTTC.

The chain carries TRBV9 and TRBJ1-2; the D is unclear. Germline CDR1 is SGDLS and CDR2 is YYNGEE. V lost 0 bases to trimming and J lost 4 bases, with 10 bases between them. This CDR3 has 14 amino acids. For the CDR3, the DNA is TGTGCCAGCAGCGTAGGGTCGGGTCGCTATGGCTACACCTTC. It yields the protein CASSVGSGRYGYTF.

This clonotype was recorded many times. This chain connects TRBV2 to TRBJ2-7; 9 nucleotides align to TRBD1. This CDR3 region has 14 residues. With 5 bases clipped from V and 5 bases from J, the junction kept 7 bases outside the gene matches. CDR1 and CDR2 (germline): SNHLY, FYNNEI. The CDR3 loop is CASSPGQGTHEQYF. Written as DNA, the CDR3 is TGTGCCAGCAGTCCGGGACAGGGAACTCACGAGCAGTACTTC.

This clonotype was seen repeatedly, ten times or more. The CDR3 region has the DNA TGCAGTGCTAGAGATCGGCGACAGCGCAATCAGCCCCAGCATTTT. Translating gives CSARDRRQRNQPQHF. This chain links TRBV20-1 with TRBJ1-5; possible D gene TRBD1, 5 bases. Between the trimmed V and J ends, which lost 0 bases and 2 bases, there was a span of 11 bases. CDR3 size: 15 residues. Germline loops: CDR1 DFQATT, CDR2 SNEGSKA (reference sequence).

This clonotype was seen ten or more times. The V gene is TRBV4-1, the J gene TRBJ2-7, with D possibly matching TRBD1 (6 bases). Germline loops: CDR1 MGHRA, CDR2 YSYEKL. This CDR3 has 13 amino acids. V lost 4 bases, J lost 4 bases, and 11 bases lay in between. CDR3 amino acids: CASSLRGTYEQYF. DNA for the CDR3: TGCGCCAGCAGCCTCAGGGGAACGTACGAGCAGTACTTC.

This clonotype was detected only a few times. The rearrangement joins TRBV4-2 to TRBJ1-6, with D possibly matching TRBD1 (5 bases). The CDR3 has 16 residues. V shed 8 bases and J shed 6 bases, with 20 bases lying between them. Germline lookup yields CDR1 LGHNA and CDR2 YNFKEQ. The DNA for the CDR3 is TGTGCCAGCTCCCCGGGACGTGGCCCGGGTAATTCACCCCTCCACTTT. Translation gives CASSPGRGPGNSPLHF.

The rearrangement joins TRBV3-1 to TRBJ2-2, with a tentative D call TRBD2 (5 bases). Trimming pared 0 bases from V and 5 bases from J, leaving 13 bases between. Germline CDR1 reads LGHDT; CDR2 reads YNNKEL (reference sequence). The CDR3 is 16 residues long. The CDR3 protein is CASSQDHRGWTGELFF. DNA for the CDR3: TGTGCCAGCAGCCAAGATCATCGGGGTTGGACCGGGGAGCTGTTTTTT.

This clonotype was detected only a few times. Just one base apart from a much larger clone, this may be a read error. The chain carries TRBV6-4 and TRBJ2-2; possible D gene TRBD1, 7 bases. This CDR3 contains 14 residues. The germline V gene has CDR1 MRHNA and CDR2 SNTAGT. CDR3 in amino acids: CASSRQGYTGGLFF. The CDR3 coding sequence is TGTGCCAGCAGTCGACAGGGCTACACCGGGGGGCTGTTTTTT.

This clonotype was observed once. A read error may be the cause here, since a much bigger clone is one base away. V is TRBV4-1 and J is TRBJ2-7; D possibly corresponds to TRBD1 (5 bases). This CDR3 comprises 14 residues. The germline V gene encodes CDR1 MGHRA and CDR2 YSYEKL. This CDR3 is CASSQGTFSYGQYF. In DNA form, the CDR3 reads TGCGCCAGCAGCCAAGGGACATTCTCCTACGGGCAGTACTTC.

The genes are TRBV29-1 and TRBJ1-5; D is undetermined. CDR3 length equals 12 residues. Germline loops: CDR1 SQVTM, CDR2 ANQGSEA. Trimming cost V 4 bases and J 7 bases, with 11 bases left between them. The CDR3 nucleotides read TGCAGCGTTGGGGAGGGTATCCAGCCCCAGCATTTT. Its translation is CSVGEGIQPQHF.

About this clonotype: Its ends do not fully match the called genes, so a read error is possible. The genes are TRBV5-1 and TRBJ1-1; 8 bases match TRBD1. The V gene's germline CDR1 is SGHRS and CDR2 YFSETQ. The CDR3 extends over 14 amino acids. CDR3 region: CASSPLAAGGWAFF. The CDR3 DNA reads as TGTGCCAGCAGCCCTTTGGCAGCAGGGGGCTGGGCTTTCTTT.

This clonotype was recorded at least ten times. The chain links TRBV19 to TRBJ1-1; TRBD1 matches at 7 bases. Germline values: CDR1 LNHDA, CDR2 SQIVND (reference sequence). This CDR3 has 13 residues. V lost 5 bases, J lost 5 bases, and 5 bases stayed unmatched. The CDR3: CASSAQGWTEAFF. Here the CDR3 DNA reads TGTGCCAGTAGTGCACAGGGGTGGACTGAAGCTTTCTTT. Supplemented by reference TRBV19 and TRBJ1-1, the full variable domain reads DGGITQSPKYLFRKEGQNVTLSCEQNLNHDAMYWYRQDPGQGLRLIYYSQIVNDFQKGDIAEGYSVSREKKESFPLTVTSAQKNPTAFYLCASSAQGWTEAFFGQGTRLTVV.